The sequence of this T cell receptor beta chain was determined in a study of blood T cell repertoires in COVID-19. Study background: The samples span acute and convalescent COVID-19 from the United States, Italy and Spain.

Libraries were prepared by immunoSEQ multiplex PCR; TCRdb keeps only in-frame clonotypes and omits some of them. The repertoire includes roughly 57,000 clones, around 79% of them detected once, and 40% to 45% sits in the top ten. Specimen: peripheral blood. The receptor was derived from a man between 65 and 85 years old with active or convalescent COVID-19.

The CDR3: CASSVAGVGEAFF. The CDR3 DNA reads as TGTGCCAGCAGCGTAGCTGGAGTTGGGGAAGCTTTCTTT. The genes are TRBV9 and TRBJ1-1; D unresolved. V gave up 0 bases and J gave up 8 bases, with 11 bases separating them. The germline gives CDR1 SGDLS, CDR2 YYNGEE. The CDR3 runs 13 residues.